This T cell receptor (beta chain) was captured by sequencing in a study of somatic mutations in cytotoxic T cells in rheumatoid arthritis. As for the study in general: Prior to any treatment and right after diagnosis, patient blood (about 28 ml EDTA) was drawn.

Only in-frame clones appear in the TCRdb table, and some are missing; sequencing was by immunoSEQ multiplex PCR. This table has approximately 13,000 clones, over 75% appearing once. Study-level findings and limits: Of more than 55 patients, roughly 8 had a largest CD8+ clone that exceeded 20% of CD8+ cells. There was no knowledge of the antigen targets of the expanded CD8+ clones.

Germline assignment: CDR1 WNHNN and CDR2 SYGVQD (reference sequence). V was cut by 8 bases and J by 2 bases, with 18 bases left in between. This CDR3 is built from 15 residues. Flow cytometry was used to check the purity of CD4+ and CD8+ cells, which had been isolated by positive magnetic bead selection. This clone was found a few times. What it binds is not known. This TCR was recovered from an adult with rheumatoid arthritis. The material sequenced was CD8+ T cells sorted from blood. The rearrangement uses TRBV10-1 and TRBJ1-1, with TRBD1 as a possible D gene (5 bases). The CDR3 bases are TGCGCCAGCTTTGCCTGGACCGGACAAAACACTGAAGCTTTCTTT. As protein: CASFAWTGQNTEAFF.